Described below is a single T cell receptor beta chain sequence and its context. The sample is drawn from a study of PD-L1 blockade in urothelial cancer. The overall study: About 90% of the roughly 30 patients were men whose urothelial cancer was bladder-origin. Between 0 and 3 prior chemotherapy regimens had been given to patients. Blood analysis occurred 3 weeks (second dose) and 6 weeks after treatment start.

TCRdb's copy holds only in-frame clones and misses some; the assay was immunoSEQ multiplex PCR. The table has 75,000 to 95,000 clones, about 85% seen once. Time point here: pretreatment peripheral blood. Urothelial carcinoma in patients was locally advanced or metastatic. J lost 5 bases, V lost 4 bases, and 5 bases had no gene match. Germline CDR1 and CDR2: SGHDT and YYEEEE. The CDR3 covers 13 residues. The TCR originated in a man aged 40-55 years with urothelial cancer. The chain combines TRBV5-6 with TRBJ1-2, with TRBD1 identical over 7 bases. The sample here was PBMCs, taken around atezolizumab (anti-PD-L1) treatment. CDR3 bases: TGTGCCAGCAGCCCTAAGGGACAGTATGGCTACACCTTC. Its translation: CASSPKGQYGYTF.